The source of this T cell receptor (beta chain) is a study of T cell changes during pregnancy in multiple sclerosis. J lost 6 bases, V lost 6 bases, and 19 bases had no gene match. The CDR3 consists of 17 residues. Per the germline V gene, CDR1 is MDHEN and CDR2 is SYDVKM. The repertoire was sequenced with immunoSEQ multiplex PCR; TCRdb's copy has only in-frame clones and lacks some. The sample consists of roughly 75,000 clones, approximately 94% of them appearing once. The origin of this receptor is a female donor in good health, enrolled as a control in a pregnancy study. The gene calls are TRBV28 and TRBJ2-7; TRBD2 agrees at 8 bases. Material: peripheral blood, obtained after pregnancy. The CDR3 sequence is CASSREWPGLGAVEQYF. The CDR3 DNA is TGTGCCAGCAGCCGAGAATGGCCGGGACTAGGAGCGGTCGAGCAGTACTTC.